This entry is about one T cell receptor beta chain. This entry is derived from a study of blood T cell repertoires in COVID-19. Study details: Researchers got acute and convalescent COVID-19 samples from the United States, Italy and Spain.

In the original workflow: Quantification of nucleated cells was approximated via reference gene primer amplification. The data were produced by immunoSEQ multiplex PCR, yet TCRdb's version contains in-frame clones alone and is incomplete. V and J calls plus clone size are reproduced from that table; the DNA served to infer D and trimming. The data show 81,000 or so clones, with around 94% seen just once and roughly 6.4% held by the top ten. Looked up from germline, CDR1 is SGDLS and CDR2 is YYNGEE. Unmatched junction bases numbered 5, after V lost 2 bases and J lost 9 bases. The CDR3 loop spans 15 amino acids.

Material for sequencing was peripheral blood. The chain joins TRBV9 to TRBJ2-1, with 13 bases fitting TRBD2. This clonotype was sampled from a woman aged 55-69 years with active COVID-19. The CDR3 DNA follows: TGTGCCAGCAGCGTGACTAGCGGGGGGTCTCGTGAGCAGTTCTTC. Protein: CASSVTSGGSREQFF.